The clone carrying this T cell receptor beta chain was seen only a few times. This sample is part of a study of T cells after yellow fever vaccination. TCRdb independently ran MiXCR on the 5' RACE reads; one entry per CDR3 protein. Here the sample spans just under 600,000 distinct CDR3 sequences, about 13% being singletons. Germline V CDR1 and CDR2: SGDLS, YYNGEE. The V gene lost 1 base and the J gene lost 3 bases, with 14 bases spanning the gap. The CDR3 length is 16 residues. This specimen consisted of PBMCs, obtained on the day of the yellow fever booster vaccination. The clonotype originates from a young man who received the YFV17D yellow fever vaccine. The V gene is TRBV9, the J gene TRBJ2-1; D remains ambiguous. CDR3 residues: CASSVSPLGNYNEQFF. CDR3 in DNA: TGTGCCAGCAGCGTAAGCCCTTTGGGGAACTACAATGAGCAGTTCTTC.